The present T cell receptor (beta chain) was sequenced within a study of tumor-infiltrating lymphocytes in primary liver carcinoma. Unsorted bulk tissue, about 19-32 mg of it, served as the source for co-extraction of RNA and DNA. TCR beta cDNA was made from roughly 450 ng total RNA with a constant-region primer. Each TCR beta library was derived from three nested multiplex PCR rounds that employed slightly modified ARM-PCR. A C-beta reverse primer was combined with TRBV1-TRBV30 forward primers in the first two PCR rounds, and each round had 9 to 10 cycles. TCRdb re-called the multiplex PCR reads through MiXCR, storing one row per CDR3 protein. The sample consists of some 64,000 distinct CDR3 sequences, about three quarters of them appearing once. CDR1 is MNHNS and CDR2 is SASEGT in the germline V gene. This CDR3 comprises 19 residues. The V gene lost 6 bases and the J gene lost 0 bases, with 21 bases spanning the gap.

This clonotype came up many times. The chain employs TRBV6-1 and TRBJ2-6, with D perhaps TRBD1 (6 bases). Sequences were obtained from liver tumor tissue from sampling region 4. The subset is: tumor region T4, right-lateral pole. The clonotype was recovered from a man aged 40-55 years with primary liver carcinoma and hepatitis B virus infection. CDR3 protein: CASRAFQGRGRSGANVLTF. CDR3 in DNA: TGTGCCAGCAGGGCCTTTCAGGGCAGGGGCCGCTCTGGGGCCAACGTCCTGACTTTC.